Detailed here is one TCR beta chain. Its antigen is unknown. No much larger clonotype is one base removed from it; base qualities were not supplied. The source of the sample is a study of OX40 agonist ivuxolimab in advanced cancers. For the wider study: Ivuxolimab, which targeted the costimulatory receptor OX40 (CD134), was an agonistic, fully human IgG2 monoclonal antibody. Intravenous ivuxolimab was administered to patients every 2 weeks at six dose levels: 0.01, 0.1, 0.3, 1.5, 3 and 10 mg/kg. Of the roughly 51 dose-escalation patients, hepatocellular carcinoma was present in about 19, melanoma in roughly 15, renal cell carcinoma in 9 and head and neck cancer in 9. The dose-escalation cohort was around 84% male with a mean age of approximately 60 years, ranging from roughly 23 to 90. Prior anti-PD-1, anti-PD-L1 or anti-CTLA-4 therapy was permitted, and 30% to 45% of dose-escalation patients had received checkpoint inhibitors. Partial responses occurred in three dose-escalation patients: two with cutaneous melanoma and one with hepatocellular carcinoma. Peripheral TCRbeta sequencing aimed to test whether ivuxolimab altered TCR sequence diversity and caused clonal T-cell expansion. The monotherapy dose-escalation portion (N ≈ 56 patients) of the phase I ivuxolimab trial is reported in the paper. What the research found in general, with its limitations: The antigen specificity of the peripheral T cells that underwent clonal expansion was not determined. After ivuxolimab, more expanded clones were found on average in CD8+ T cells than in CD4+ T cells. In partial responders in the 0.1-3.0 mg/kg groups, normalized peripheral clonal expansion was found to be among the lowest, especially among CD8+ T cells. Low levels of normalized T-cell clonal expansion were also seen in some nonresponding patients. At doses of 0.1 to 3.0 mg/kg, clonal expansion of both CD4+ and CD8+ blood T cells was observed from baseline to week 6.

For sequencing of the TCRbeta CDR3 region, genomic DNA was extracted from the sorted cells. The immunoSEQ Assay was used to sequence the TCRbeta CDR3 regions. TCRdb holds this immuneACCESS table with in-frame rearrangements only. Some clones are missing; in checked studies, unresolved V genes explain under half, and the rest has no known cause. This sample comprises about 100,000 clones, about nine tenths of them detected only once. The ten largest clones represent 0.31% of the sample. Patients with a history of autoimmune disease or receiving systemic immunosuppression were excluded from the trial. Peripheral blood for TCR sequencing was collected from all dose cohorts at baseline, on cycle 4 day 1, and on cycle 7 day 1. The samples were taken from a phase I, first-in-human, multicenter, open-label dose-escalation trial of ivuxolimab. The trial enrolled adults with locally advanced or metastatic head and neck squamous cell, hepatocellular, melanoma or renal cell carcinoma. Before TCR sequencing, CD4+ T cells and CD8+ T cells were sorted from peripheral blood as separate populations.

According to the germline V gene (reference sequence), CDR1 reads LNHNV and CDR2 reads YYDKDF. V lost 6 bases and J lost 2 bases; the stretch between them is 20 bases long. The CDR3 runs 17 amino acids, cysteine and phenylalanine included. Of all the DNA, just the CDR3 is kept, 51 bases in frame from base 1. The specimen was CD4+ or CD8+ T cells sorted from blood, collected in a trial of the OX40 agonist ivuxolimab. The chain is made from TRBV15 and TRBJ1-5; the D region possibly corresponds to TRBD1 (5 bases align). This receptor was obtained from an adult with an advanced solid tumor such as melanoma, head and neck, liver or kidney cancer. Here is the DNA: TGTGCCACCAGGCACCTCACAGGATCCGGGGGCAATCAGCCCCAGCATTTT. This translates into CATRHLTGSGGNQPQHF.